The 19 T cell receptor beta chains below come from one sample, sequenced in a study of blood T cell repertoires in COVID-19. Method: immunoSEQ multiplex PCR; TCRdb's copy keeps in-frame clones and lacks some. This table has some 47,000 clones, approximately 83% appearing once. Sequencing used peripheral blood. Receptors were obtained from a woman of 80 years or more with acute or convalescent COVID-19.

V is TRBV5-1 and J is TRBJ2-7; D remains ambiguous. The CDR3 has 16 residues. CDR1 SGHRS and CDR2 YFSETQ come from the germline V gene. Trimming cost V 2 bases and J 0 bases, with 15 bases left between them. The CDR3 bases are TGCGCCAGCAGCTTTGAGGCGGATAGACCCTCCTACGAGCAGTACTTC. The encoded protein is CASSFEADRPSYEQYF.

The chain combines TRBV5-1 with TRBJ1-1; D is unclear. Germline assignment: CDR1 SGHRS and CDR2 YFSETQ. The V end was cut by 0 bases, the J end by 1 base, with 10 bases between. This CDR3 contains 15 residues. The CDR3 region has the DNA TGCGCCAGCAGCTTGGCTGATAGAGGGAACACTGAAGCTTTCTTT. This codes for CASSLADRGNTEAFF.

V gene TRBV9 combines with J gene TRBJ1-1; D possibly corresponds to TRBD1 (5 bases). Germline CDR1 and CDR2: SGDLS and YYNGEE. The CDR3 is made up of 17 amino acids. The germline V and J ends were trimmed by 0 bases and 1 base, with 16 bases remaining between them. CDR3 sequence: CASSVGFLGQTNTEAFF. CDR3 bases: TGTGCCAGCAGCGTAGGATTCTTGGGGCAGACGAACACTGAAGCTTTCTTT.

The CDR3 here is CASSLDHSSSYNEQFF. Written as DNA, the CDR3 is TGTGCCAGCAGCTTAGATCACAGCAGCTCCTACAATGAGCAGTTCTTC. J is TRBJ2-1 and V is TRBV11-3; D gene ambiguous. V lost 0 bases and J lost 0, with 9 bases in between. CDR3 size: 16 residues. The germline CDR1 and CDR2 sequences are SGHNT and YENEEA.

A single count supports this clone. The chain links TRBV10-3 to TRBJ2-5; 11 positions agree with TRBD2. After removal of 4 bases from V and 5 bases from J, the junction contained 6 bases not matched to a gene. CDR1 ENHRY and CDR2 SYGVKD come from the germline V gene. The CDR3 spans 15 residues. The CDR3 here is CAISGNSGGAETQYF. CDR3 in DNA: TGTGCCATCAGTGGGAATAGCGGGGGGGCCGAGACCCAGTACTTC.

CDR3 sequence (DNA): TGTGCCAGCAGCTTGGAGGGACAGGGCGAAAAACTGTTTTTT. It encodes CASSLEGQGEKLFF. The J gene is TRBJ1-4, the V gene TRBV5-6; TRBD1 matches at 9 bases. The CDR3 loop spans 14 amino acids. Trimming removed 0 bases from V and 8 bases from J; junction bases left unmatched: 2. Germline-derived CDR1 and CDR2 are SGHDT and YYEEEE. The full variable domain, completed using reference TRBV5-6 and TRBJ1-4, is DAGVTQSPTHLIKTRGQQVTLRCSPKSGHDTVSWYQQALGQGPQFIFQYYEEEERQRGNFPDRFSGHQFPNYSSELNVNALLLGDSALYLCASSLEGQGEKLFFGSGTQLSVL.

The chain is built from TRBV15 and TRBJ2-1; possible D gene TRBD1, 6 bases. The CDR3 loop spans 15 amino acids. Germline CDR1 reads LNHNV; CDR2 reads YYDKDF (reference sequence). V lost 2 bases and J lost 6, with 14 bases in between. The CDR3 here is CATSRPQQGGNEQFF. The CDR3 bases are TGTGCCACCAGCAGACCCCAACAGGGTGGCAATGAGCAGTTCTTC.

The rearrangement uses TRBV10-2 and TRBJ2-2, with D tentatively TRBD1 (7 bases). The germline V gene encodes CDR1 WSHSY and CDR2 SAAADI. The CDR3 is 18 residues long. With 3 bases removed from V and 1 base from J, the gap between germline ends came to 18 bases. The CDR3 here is CASSDPGDRRKNTGELFF. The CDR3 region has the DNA TGCGCCAGCAGTGATCCGGGGGACAGAAGAAAGAACACCGGGGAGCTGTTTTTT.

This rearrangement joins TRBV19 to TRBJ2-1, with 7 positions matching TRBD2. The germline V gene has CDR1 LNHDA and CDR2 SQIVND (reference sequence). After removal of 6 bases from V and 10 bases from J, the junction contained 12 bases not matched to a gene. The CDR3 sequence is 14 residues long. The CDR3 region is CASRRDYLLREQFF. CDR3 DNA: TGTGCCAGTAGACGGGACTACCTTCTGAGGGAGCAGTTCTTC.

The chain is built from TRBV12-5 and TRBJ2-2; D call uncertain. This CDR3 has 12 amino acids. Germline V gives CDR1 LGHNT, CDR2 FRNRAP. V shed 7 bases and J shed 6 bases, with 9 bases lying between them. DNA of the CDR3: TGTGCTAGTGCCGCGGCTCCCGGGGAGCTGTTTTTT. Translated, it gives CASAAAPGELFF.

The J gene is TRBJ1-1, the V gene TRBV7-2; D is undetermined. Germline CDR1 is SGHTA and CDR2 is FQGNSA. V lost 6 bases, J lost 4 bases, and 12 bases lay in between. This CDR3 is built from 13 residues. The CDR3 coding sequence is TGTGCCAGCAGGGTTGAGGGAGGCACTGAAGCTTTCTTT. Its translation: CASRVEGGTEAFF.

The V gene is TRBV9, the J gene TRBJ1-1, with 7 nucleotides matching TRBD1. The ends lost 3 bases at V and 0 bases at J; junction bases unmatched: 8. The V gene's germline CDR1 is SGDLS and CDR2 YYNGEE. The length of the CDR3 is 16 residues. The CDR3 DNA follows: TGTGCCAGCAGCGGCCCAGGGGGGTTCATGAACACTGAAGCTTTCTTT. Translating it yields CASSGPGGFMNTEAFF.

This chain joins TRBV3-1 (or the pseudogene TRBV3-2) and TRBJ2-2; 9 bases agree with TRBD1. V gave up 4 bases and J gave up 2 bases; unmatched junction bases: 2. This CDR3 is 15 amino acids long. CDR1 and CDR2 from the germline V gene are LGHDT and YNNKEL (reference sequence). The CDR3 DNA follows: TGTGCCAGCAGCCTGGGACAGGGAAACACCGGGGAGCTGTTTTTT. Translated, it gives CASSLGQGNTGELFF.

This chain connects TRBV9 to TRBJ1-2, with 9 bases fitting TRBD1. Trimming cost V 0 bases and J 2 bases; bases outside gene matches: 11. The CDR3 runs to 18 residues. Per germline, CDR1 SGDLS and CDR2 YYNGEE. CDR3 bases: TGTGCCAGCAGCGTAGGAACAGGGGGCGGACTTCTCAACTATGGCTACACCTTC. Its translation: CASSVGTGGGLLNYGYTF.

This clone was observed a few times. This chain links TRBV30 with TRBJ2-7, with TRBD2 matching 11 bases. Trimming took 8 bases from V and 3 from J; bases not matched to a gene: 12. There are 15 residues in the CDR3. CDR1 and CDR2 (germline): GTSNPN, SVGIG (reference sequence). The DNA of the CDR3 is TGTGCCGGATCCCAGGGAACTAGCGGGGGCTACGAGCAGTACTTC. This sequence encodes CAGSQGTSGGYEQYF.

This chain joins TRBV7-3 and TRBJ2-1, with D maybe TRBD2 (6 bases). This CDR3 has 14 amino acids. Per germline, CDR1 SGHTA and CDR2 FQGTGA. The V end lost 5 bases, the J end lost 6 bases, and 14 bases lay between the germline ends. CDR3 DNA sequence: TGTGCCAGCAGCCCGGGACTCCCTCCCAATGAGCAGTTCTTC. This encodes CASSPGLPPNEQFF. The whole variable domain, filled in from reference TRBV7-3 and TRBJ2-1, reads GAGVSQTPSNKVTEKGKYVELRCDPISGHTALYWYRQSLGQGPEFLIYFQGTGAADDSGLPNDRFFAVRPEGSVSTLKIQRTERGDSAVYLCASSPGLPPNEQFFGPGTRLTVL.

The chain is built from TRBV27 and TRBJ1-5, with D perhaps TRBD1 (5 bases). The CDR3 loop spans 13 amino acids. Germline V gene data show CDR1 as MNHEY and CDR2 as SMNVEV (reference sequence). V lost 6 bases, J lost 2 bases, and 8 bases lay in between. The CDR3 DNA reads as TGTGCCAGCAGCAGGGTTCGCAATCAGCCCCAGCATTTT. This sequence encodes CASSRVRNQPQHF.

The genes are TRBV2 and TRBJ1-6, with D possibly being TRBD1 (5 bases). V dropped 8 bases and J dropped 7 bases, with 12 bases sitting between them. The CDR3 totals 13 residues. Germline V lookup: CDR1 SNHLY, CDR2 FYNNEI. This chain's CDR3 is CASEPPGNSPLHF. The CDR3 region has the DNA TGTGCCAGCGAACCTCCAGGGAATTCACCCCTCCACTTT.

In DNA form, the CDR3 reads TGTGCCAGCAGTTACTCGGCAGGGAAGGGCTACACCTTC. Amino acid sequence: CASSYSAGKGYTF. The chain joins TRBV6-5 to TRBJ1-2; tentatively, D is TRBD1 (5 bases). The V gene's germline CDR1 is MNHEY and CDR2 SVGAGI. This CDR3 has 13 residues. With 0 bases removed from V and 8 bases from J, the gap between germline ends came to 10 bases.